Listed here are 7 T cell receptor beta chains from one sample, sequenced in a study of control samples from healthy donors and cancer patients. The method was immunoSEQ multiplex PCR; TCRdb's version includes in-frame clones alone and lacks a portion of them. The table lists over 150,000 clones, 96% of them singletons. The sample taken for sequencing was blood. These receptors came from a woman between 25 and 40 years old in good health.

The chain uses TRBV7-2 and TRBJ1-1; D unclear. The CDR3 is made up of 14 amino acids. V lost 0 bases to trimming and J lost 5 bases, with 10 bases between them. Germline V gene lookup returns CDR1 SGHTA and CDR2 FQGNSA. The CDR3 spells CASSLATLGTEAFF. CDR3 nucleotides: TGTGCCAGCAGCTTAGCCACACTGGGGACTGAAGCTTTCTTT.

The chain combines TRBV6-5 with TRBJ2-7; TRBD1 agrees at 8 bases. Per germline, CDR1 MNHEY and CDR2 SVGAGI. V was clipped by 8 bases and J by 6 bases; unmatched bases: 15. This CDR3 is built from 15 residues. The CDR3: CASQFLSGQVTEQYF. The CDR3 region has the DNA TGTGCCAGCCAGTTTCTTTCGGGACAGGTGACCGAGCAGTACTTC.

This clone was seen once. CDR3 in DNA: TGCGCCAGCAGCTCCACAGGGGGCAATCAGCCCCAGCATTTT. Protein sequence: CASSSTGGNQPQHF. The chain joins TRBV5-1 to TRBJ1-5, with 7 bases aligning to TRBD1. J was trimmed by 2 bases and V by 3 bases; bases with no gene match: 2. The CDR3 loop spans 14 amino acids. In germline, CDR1 is SGHRS, CDR2 YFSETQ.

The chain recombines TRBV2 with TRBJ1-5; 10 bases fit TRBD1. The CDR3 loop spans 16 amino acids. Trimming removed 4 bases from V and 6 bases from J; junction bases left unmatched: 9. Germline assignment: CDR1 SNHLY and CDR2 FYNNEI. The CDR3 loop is CASSVGGQGSRQPQHF. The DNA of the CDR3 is TGTGCCAGCAGTGTAGGGGGACAGGGGAGTCGTCAGCCCCAGCATTTT. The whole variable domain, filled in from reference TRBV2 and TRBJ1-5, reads EPEVTQTPSHQVTQMGQEVILRCVPISNHLYFYWYRQILGQKVEFLVSFYNNEISEKSEIFDDQFSVERPDGSNFTLKIRSTKLEDSAMYFCASSVGGQGSRQPQHFGDGTRLSIL.

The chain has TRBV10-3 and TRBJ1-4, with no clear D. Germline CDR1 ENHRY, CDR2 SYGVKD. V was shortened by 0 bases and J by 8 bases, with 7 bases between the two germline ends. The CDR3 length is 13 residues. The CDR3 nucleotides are TGTGCCATCAGTGAGTCGAGCCGGGAAAAACTGTTTTTT. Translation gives CAISESSREKLFF.

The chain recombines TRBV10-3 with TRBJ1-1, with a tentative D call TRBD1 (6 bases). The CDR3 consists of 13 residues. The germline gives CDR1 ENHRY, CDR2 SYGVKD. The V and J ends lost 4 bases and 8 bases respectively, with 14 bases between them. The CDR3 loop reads CAISASRGVEAFF. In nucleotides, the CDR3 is TGTGCCATCAGTGCATCCAGGGGAGTGGAAGCTTTCTTT.

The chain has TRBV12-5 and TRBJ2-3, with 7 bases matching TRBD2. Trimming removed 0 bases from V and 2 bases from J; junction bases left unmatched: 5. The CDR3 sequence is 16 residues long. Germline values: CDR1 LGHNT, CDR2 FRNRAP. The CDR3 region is CASGLVTGGVTDTQYF. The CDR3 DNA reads TGTGCTAGTGGTTTGGTAACGGGAGGCGTCACAGATACGCAGTATTTT.